The 13 T cell receptor beta chains below all came from one sample that was sequenced in a study of blood T cell repertoires in COVID-19. Some clones are missing from TCRdb's copy, which holds only in-frame ones; the method was immunoSEQ multiplex PCR. Seen here are roughly 240,000 clones, approximately 90% observed once, and the top ten hold just over 2.5%. The sequenced sample consisted of PBMCs or T cells enriched from blood (not recorded which). These receptor sequences come from a woman aged 25 to 39 with acute COVID-19.

The chain combines TRBV5-1 with TRBJ2-2, with TRBD1 matching 7 bases. The CDR3 length is 16 residues. Germline lookup yields CDR1 SGHRS and CDR2 YFSETQ. V lost 4 bases, J lost 2 bases, and 8 bases stayed unmatched. The CDR3: CASSHTGQRNTGELFF. In nucleotides, the CDR3 is TGCGCCAGCAGCCATACGGGACAGAGAAACACCGGGGAGCTGTTTTTT.

This sequence joins TRBV2 and TRBJ1-1, with D maybe TRBD1 (6 bases). Trimming removed 6 bases at V and 6 bases at J, with 41 bases between. This CDR3 has 22 amino acids. From germline, CDR1 is SNHLY and CDR2 FYNNEI. In DNA form, the CDR3 reads TGTGCCAGCAGCCCGATGCCCCGCGATTTTGCAGCATTCCTCAGGGGTTTGGCTGAAGCTTTCTTT. It is translated as CASSPMPRDFAAFLRGLAEAFF.

This clone was seen only once. This chain joins TRBV5-5 and TRBJ1-2, with a weak D call TRBD1 (5 bases). Germline V gene data show CDR1 as SGHKS and CDR2 as YYEKEE (reference sequence). The germline V and J ends were trimmed by 3 bases and 5 bases, with 14 bases remaining between them. CDR3 size: 14 residues. Here the CDR3 reads CASSSPTEWYGYTF. CDR3 sequence (DNA): TGTGCCAGCAGCTCCCCGACAGAATGGTATGGCTACACCTTC.

This rearrangement joins TRBV10-3 to TRBJ1-2, with 8 bases fitting TRBD1. The CDR3 length is 12 residues. Losses at the gene ends were 6 bases for V and 8 bases for J; bases not matched to a gene: 5. Germline V gene lookup returns CDR1 ENHRY and CDR2 SYGVKD. The CDR3 loop is CAIRGQGEGYTF. DNA for the CDR3: TGTGCCATCAGAGGACAGGGAGAAGGCTACACCTTC.

This clone was detected only once. The chain uses TRBV11-2 and TRBJ1-1; D ambiguous. This CDR3 spans 11 amino acids. Between the trimmed V and J ends, which lost 3 bases and 10 bases, there was a span of 9 bases. The germline gives CDR1 SGHAT, CDR2 FQNNGV. The CDR3 region is CASSLGGGAFF. Here the CDR3 DNA reads TGTGCCAGCAGCTTGGGTGGCGGAGCTTTCTTT.

The J gene is TRBJ2-1, the V gene TRBV4-3; no definite D call. The CDR3 sequence is 15 residues long. V was pared by 0 bases and J by 6 bases, with 12 bases between. CDR1 is LGHNA, CDR2 YSLEER, per germline. The CDR3 nucleotides are TGCGCCAGCAGCCAAGATAGTGGTTCCCTCAATGAGCAGTTCTTC. Translating it yields CASSQDSGSLNEQFF.

A single count supports this clone. V usage is TRBV4-3 and J usage is TRBJ1-2; perhaps TRBD1 as D (5 bases). Germline CDR1 LGHNA, CDR2 YSLEER. With 0 bases removed from V and 8 bases from J, the gap between germline ends came to 16 bases. The CDR3 has 15 amino acids. CDR3 sequence reads: CASSQDRVPGVGYTF. DNA for the CDR3: TGCGCCAGCAGCCAAGACAGGGTGCCTGGGGTCGGCTACACCTTC.

This clone was recorded a few times. The chain joins TRBV19 to TRBJ1-6; 9 nucleotides agree with TRBD1. Trimming removed 5 bases from V and 9 bases from J; junction bases left unmatched: 14. The CDR3 covers 17 residues. Germline CDR1 is LNHDA and CDR2 is SQIVND (reference sequence). The CDR3, as DNA: TGTGCCAGTAGTCCGAGGGGACAGGGTGTCCTTGGTTCACCCCTCCACTTT. Residues: CASSPRGQGVLGSPLHF.

This clone was observed a handful of times. V and J are TRBV19 and TRBJ2-2; 9 bases are a match to TRBD1. The CDR3 is 15 amino acids. J lost 2 bases, V lost 4 bases, and 2 bases had no gene match. Germline CDR1 LNHDA, CDR2 SQIVND (reference sequence). This CDR3 is CASSNRGPNTGELFF. The CDR3 coding sequence is TGTGCCAGTAGTAACAGGGGGCCTAACACCGGGGAGCTGTTTTTT.

In DNA form, the CDR3 reads TGCGCCAGCAGCGAGTGGGGGGAACTACTTACTGAAGCTTTCTTT. Translating it yields CASSEWGELLTEAFF. The V and J genes are TRBV5-1 and TRBJ1-1; TRBD1 is a possible D gene (5 bases). The CDR3 sequence is 15 residues long. Germline V gene sequence: CDR1 SGHRS, CDR2 YFSETQ. V lost 4 bases and J lost 5, with 18 bases in between.

V gene TRBV7-6 combines with J gene TRBJ1-6; D perhaps matches TRBD1 (5 bases). This CDR3 has 15 amino acids. Germline CDR1 SGHVS, CDR2 FNYEAQ. The V end lost 5 bases, the J end lost 7 bases, and 15 bases lay between the germline ends. The CDR3 loop reads CASSLEGEGNSPLHF. CDR3 nucleotides: TGTGCCAGCAGCCTAGAAGGGGAGGGGAATTCACCCCTCCACTTT. Full variable domain (rest looked up from reference TRBV7-6 and TRBJ1-6): GAGVSQSPRYKVTKRGQDVALRCDPISGHVSLYWYRQALGQGPEFLTYFNYEAQQDKSGLPNDRFSAERPEGSISTLTIQRTEQRDSAMYRCASSLEGEGNSPLHFGNGTRLTVT.

This clone was seen a few times. The CDR3 loop is CASSYPEGNEQFF. The DNA of the CDR3 is TGTGCCAGCAGTTACCCGGAGGGCAATGAGCAGTTCTTC. The rearrangement links TRBV6-5 to TRBJ2-1; D is perhaps TRBD2 (6 bases). Trimming pared 2 bases from V and 6 bases from J, leaving 8 bases between. CDR3 length: 13 residues. From germline, CDR1 is MNHEY and CDR2 SVGAGI.

The chain couples TRBV18 to TRBJ2-1; D remains ambiguous. The CDR3 covers 13 residues. The V end was cut by 4 bases, the J end by 7 bases, with 11 bases between. Germline CDR1 KGHSH, CDR2 LQKENI. For the CDR3, the DNA is TGTGCCAGCTCACTCCGTCAGATTAATGAGCAGTTCTTC. Protein product: CASSLRQINEQFF.